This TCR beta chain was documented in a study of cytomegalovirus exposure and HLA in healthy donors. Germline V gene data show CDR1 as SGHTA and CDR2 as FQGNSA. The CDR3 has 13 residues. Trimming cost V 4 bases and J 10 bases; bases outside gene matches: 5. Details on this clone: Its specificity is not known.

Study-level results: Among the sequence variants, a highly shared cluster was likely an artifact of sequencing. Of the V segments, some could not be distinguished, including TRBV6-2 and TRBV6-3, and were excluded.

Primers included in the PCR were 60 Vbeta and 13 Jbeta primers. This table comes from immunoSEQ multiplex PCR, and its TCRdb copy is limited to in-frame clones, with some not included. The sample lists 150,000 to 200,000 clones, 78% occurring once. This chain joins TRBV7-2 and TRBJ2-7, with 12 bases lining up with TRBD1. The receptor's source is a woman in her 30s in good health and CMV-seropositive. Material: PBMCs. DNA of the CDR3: TGTGCCAGCAGCTCCGGGACAGGGGGCGTTCAGTACTTC. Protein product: CASSSGTGGVQYF.